One and the same sample provided the 9 T cell receptor beta chains below, sequenced in a study of blood T cells in healthy people across ages. It was with a sample-barcoded 5' primer and a J-beta primer mix that a second PCR of roughly 7 to 12 cycles was run. TCRdb analysed the 5' RACE reads with MiXCR anew, one entry per CDR3 protein. This table has some 320,000 distinct CDR3 sequences, 25% to 30% appearing once. Sequencing was performed on blood. The receptors here all came from a woman between 70 and 85 years old in good health.

The chain carries TRBV20-1 and TRBJ2-7; TRBD2 matches 7 bases. Germline CDR1 DFQATT, CDR2 SNEGSKA (reference sequence). The CDR3 has 16 amino acids. The trim removed 1 base at V and 2 bases at J, leaving 11 bases unmatched. This chain's CDR3 is CSARATEGGRAYEQYF. DNA of the CDR3: TGCAGTGCTAGAGCAACCGAGGGAGGGCGAGCCTACGAGCAGTACTTC.

The J gene is TRBJ1-5, the V gene TRBV6-1; unclear D gene. Trimming left V 1 base short and J 0 bases short, with 13 bases between. This CDR3 comprises 17 residues. Germline CDR1 and CDR2: MNHNS and SASEGT. Here the CDR3 reads CASSEDSRIYSNQPQHF. The CDR3 nucleotides read TGTGCCAGCAGTGAAGATTCGAGGATTTATAGCAATCAGCCCCAGCATTTT.

This clonotype turned up a few times. The chain links TRBV6-2 or TRBV6-3 to TRBJ2-1; 9 bases fit TRBD2. Looked up from germline, CDR1 is MNHEY and CDR2 is SVGEGT. The CDR3 covers 15 residues. J was trimmed by 4 bases and V by 6 bases; bases with no gene match: 7. The CDR3 coding sequence is TGTGCCAGCAGCCAAGCGGGAGGCAGATACAATGAGCAGTTCTTC. Amino acids: CASSQAGGRYNEQFF.

In DNA form, the CDR3 reads TGTGCCAGCAGCGTAGGGGGGATGAGGGTCCCAGAGACCCAGTACTTC. This translates into CASSVGGMRVPETQYF. V gene TRBV9 combines with J gene TRBJ2-5; D tentatively fits TRBD1 or TRBD2 (5 bases each). Germline CDR1 SGDLS, CDR2 YYNGEE. The ends were cut back, 0 bases at V and 4 bases at J, with 16 bases in the middle. The CDR3 contains 16 residues.

In its sample, this clonotype was seen a few times. V and J are TRBV3-1 and TRBJ2-7; 9 nucleotides match TRBD1. V lost 4 bases, J lost 8 bases, and 6 bases stayed unmatched. This CDR3 comprises 13 residues. Per the germline V gene, CDR1 is LGHDT and CDR2 is YNNKEL (reference sequence). CDR3 loop: CASSLIGTGKQYF. The CDR3 region has the DNA TGTGCCAGCAGCCTAATCGGGACAGGGAAGCAGTACTTC.

This clonotype was counted many times. The chain is built from TRBV7-9 and TRBJ1-5, with D tentatively TRBD1 (5 bases). Per the germline V gene, CDR1 is SEHNR and CDR2 is FQNEAQ (reference sequence). V was pared by 0 bases and J by 5 bases, with 5 bases between. The CDR3 extends over 13 amino acids. The CDR3 loop reads CASSLAGDQPQHF. As DNA, the CDR3 is TGTGCCAGCAGCTTAGCGGGGGATCAGCCCCAGCATTTT.

The rearrangement joins TRBV4-2 to TRBJ2-4, with a possible D match to TRBD1 (6 bases). The CDR3 is 15 residues long. V was clipped by 3 bases and J by 5 bases, with 14 bases between them. In germline, CDR1 is LGHNA, CDR2 YNFKEQ. The CDR3 coding sequence is TGTGCCAGCAGCCAGGCTCTGGGGGCTGAAAACATTCAGTACTTC. This translates into CASSQALGAENIQYF.

The V gene is TRBV5-1, the J gene TRBJ1-2, with 11 bases aligning to TRBD1. CDR1 is SGHRS, CDR2 YFSETQ, per germline. The CDR3 is 15 amino acids. The V and J ends lost 4 bases and 8 bases, in that order; junction bases with no gene match: 10. CDR3 sequence reads: CASSPRTGGFKGYTF. CDR3 coding DNA: TGCGCCAGCAGCCCGAGGACAGGGGGCTTTAAAGGCTACACCTTC.

The chain joins TRBV2 to TRBJ1-6, with a possible D match to TRBD1 (5 bases). Per the germline V gene, CDR1 is SNHLY and CDR2 is FYNNEI. Trimming cost V 6 bases and J 8 bases, with 11 bases left between them. This CDR3 contains 13 residues. The CDR3, as DNA: TGTGCCAGCAGACCAGGGAAGGATTCACCCCTCCACTTT. Protein: CASRPGKDSPLHF. Using reference TRBV2 and TRBJ1-6 for the parts outside the CDR3, the full variable domain is EPEVTQTPSHQVTQMGQEVILRCVPISNHLYFYWYRQILGQKVEFLVSFYNNEISEKSEIFDDQFSVERPDGSNFTLKIRSTKLEDSAMYFCASRPGKDSPLHFGNGTRLTVT.